Listed below are T cell receptor beta chains from one sample, sequenced in a study of CD8+ T cells in alopecia areata. Clones were read by immunoSEQ multiplex PCR, and TCRdb kept only the in-frame ones, dropping some. The sample lists 250,000 to 300,000 clones, 58% occurring once. The sequencing here drew on CD4+ T cells sorted from blood, taken at week 24, from a patient treated with tofacitinib. The receptors shown here come from a human donor with alopecia areata. Each CDR3 is given with its conserved first and last residue. D genes are given only for firm matches. The listing skips clone size in some rows; elsewhere it reads once, few, many or a size class.

J gene,D gene,clone size,V gene,CDR3 DNA,CDR3 protein
TRBJ1-2,-,-,TRBV10-3,TGTGCCATCAAATCGGCGGTCGGTGGCTACACCTTC,CAIKSAVGGYTF
TRBJ1-2,TRBD1,few,TRBV30,TGTGCCTGGAGTGACAGGGGCGGCTACACCTTC,CAWSDRGGYTF
TRBJ1-6,-,few,TRBV30,TGTGCCTGGGGTGGGGCGGATTCACCCCTCCACTTT,CAWGGADSPLHF
TRBJ1-2,TRBD1,-,TRBV7-2,TGTGCCAGCAGCTTAGTGCGGACAGGGAACTATGGCTACACCTTC,CASSLVRTGNYGYTF
TRBJ2-3,TRBD1,-,TRBV4-2,TGTGCCAGCAGCCAAGCTGCGACAGGGGCGAGCACAGATACGCAGTATTTT,CASSQAATGASTDTQYF
TRBJ1-2,-,-,TRBV5-6,TGTGCCAGCAGCTTGGACATAGGCCCCGCTTATTTCTATGGCTACACCTTC,CASSLDIGPAYFYGYTF
TRBJ2-1,TRBD2,-,TRBV7-8,TGTGCCAGCAGATCTAGCGGGGGACACAATGAGCAGTTCTTC,CASRSSGGHNEQFF
TRBJ2-7,TRBD1,few,TRBV5-4,TGTGCCAGCAGCAGCCGGGACAGTAGTATCGAGCAGTACTTC,CASSSRDSSIEQYF
TRBJ1-3,-,-,TRBV4-1,TGCGCCAGCAGCCTAGTTGCGGTAGGCTCTGGAAACACCATATATTTT,CASSLVAVGSGNTIYF
TRBJ1-1,-,-,TRBV28,TGTGCCAGCACCGTCAACATTGAAGCTTTCTTT,CASTVNIEAFF
TRBJ1-2,-,few,TRBV29-1,TGCAGCGTTGGGCAGGTCATAAACTATGGCTACACCTTC,CSVGQVINYGYTF
TRBJ1-1,-,few,TRBV7-2,TGTGCCAGCAGCTTAGACAGGGACACTGAAGCTTTCTTT,CASSLDRDTEAFF
TRBJ2-3,-,-,TRBV27,TGTGCCAGCAGCCGATTGGGAGGATCCACAGATACGCAGTATTTT,CASSRLGGSTDTQYF
TRBJ1-6,-,few,TRBV29-1,TGCAGCGTTGCGCAGGCGGATAATTCACCCCTCCACTTT,CSVAQADNSPLHF
TRBJ1-2,-,few,TRBV4-2,TGTGCCAGCAGCCAAGATGGGGAGTTGTACACCTTC,CASSQDGELYTF
TRBJ2-5,-,once,TRBV9,TGTGCCAGCAGCCCTCCGGGCCAGGGGGAGACCCAGTACTTC,CASSPPGQGETQYF
TRBJ2-5,TRBD2,few,TRBV10-2,TGCGCCAGCAGGATCGCCGGGGGGGGGACAGAGACCCAGTACTTC,CASRIAGGGTETQYF
TRBJ1-1,-,-,TRBV5-6,TGTGCCAGCAGGGGACTTTTGAACACTGAAGCTTTCTTT,CASRGLLNTEAFF
TRBJ2-4,TRBD1,-,TRBV7-9,TGTGCCAGCAGCTTACAAACAGGGGGACGTGAGTACTTC,CASSLQTGGREYF
TRBJ2-5,-,once,TRBV4-1,TGCGCCAGCAGCCCCCTATATCAAGAGACCCAGTACTTC,CASSPLYQETQYF
TRBJ2-7,-,-,TRBV5-1,TGCGCCAGCAGCTTGACGATCATGAACTACGAGCAGTACTTC,CASSLTIMNYEQYF
TRBJ2-3,TRBD2,-,TRBV7-3,TGTGCCAGCAGCTTGACGAGCGGGGGCGCAGATACGCAGTATTTT,CASSLTSGGADTQYF
TRBJ2-6,TRBD1,-,TRBV27,TGTGCCAGCAGTCCGGGACAGGGGTGGGCCTCTGGGGCCAACGTCCTGACTTTC,CASSPGQGWASGANVLTF
TRBJ2-1,-,-,TRBV5-4,TGTGCCAGCAAGGAGACAGTCAGTAATGAGCAGTTCTTC,CASKETVSNEQFF
TRBJ1-6,-,few,TRBV28,TGTGCCAGCAGTCAGCACCGGGACAAGGACTTT,CASSQHRDKDF
TRBJ2-7,-,-,TRBV6-5,TGTGCCAGCAGTTACTCGATTTCGACCAACGAGCAGTACTTC,CASSYSISTNEQYF
TRBJ2-4,-,-,TRBV7-2,TGTGCCAGCAGCTCCACCGAGATGAGGACCAAAAACATTCAGTACTTC,CASSSTEMRTKNIQYF
TRBJ1-4,-,-,TRBV15,TGTGCCACCAGAGCTAGGGGAGGGCTTGAAAAACTGTTTTTT,CATRARGGLEKLFF
TRBJ1-1,-,few,TRBV15,TGTGCCACCAGCAGGACCTCGGAGGGACAAGCTTTCTTT,CATSRTSEGQAFF
TRBJ1-1,-,few,TRBV6-5,TGTGCCAGCAGTTGGAGTATGAACACTGAAGCTTTCTTT,CASSWSMNTEAFF
TRBJ2-5,TRBD2,-,TRBV9,TGTGCCAGCAGCGGACTAGCGGGGGGAGAGACCCAGTACTTC,CASSGLAGGETQYF
TRBJ1-2,-,-,TRBV28,TGTGCCAGCACCAAGGGCCTTATCTATGGCTACACCTTC,CASTKGLIYGYTF
TRBJ2-7,-,-,TRBV6-6,TGTGCCAGCCTCGTATATGAGCAGTACTTC,CASLVYEQYF
TRBJ1-1,-,-,TRBV7-2,TGTGCCAGCAGCTTAAGGCCAGGGTATAGTAGAACTGAAGCTTTCTTT,CASSLRPGYSRTEAFF
TRBJ2-5,-,-,TRBV5-4,TGTGCCAGCAGCTTGGACGGACCCTCCCAAGAGACCCAGTACTTC,CASSLDGPSQETQYF
TRBJ1-6,-,-,TRBV29-1,TGCAGCGTTGGGTCAGAATATAATTCACCCCTCCACTTT,CSVGSEYNSPLHF
TRBJ2-5,-,-,TRBV6-1,TGTGCCAGCAGTCCGACAGGAGTCAGTGAGACCCAGTACTTC,CASSPTGVSETQYF